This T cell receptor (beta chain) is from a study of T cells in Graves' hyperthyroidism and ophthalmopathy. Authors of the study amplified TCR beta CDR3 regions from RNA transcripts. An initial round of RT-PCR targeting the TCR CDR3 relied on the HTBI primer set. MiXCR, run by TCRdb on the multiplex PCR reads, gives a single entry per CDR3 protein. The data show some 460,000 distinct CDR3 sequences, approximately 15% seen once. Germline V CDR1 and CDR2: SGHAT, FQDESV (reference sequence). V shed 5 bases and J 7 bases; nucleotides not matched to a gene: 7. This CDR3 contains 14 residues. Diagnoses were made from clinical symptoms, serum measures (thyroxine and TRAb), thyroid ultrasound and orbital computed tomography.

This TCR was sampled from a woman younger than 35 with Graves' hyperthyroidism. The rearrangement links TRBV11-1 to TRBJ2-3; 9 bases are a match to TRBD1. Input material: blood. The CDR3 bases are TGTGCCAGCAGCCCGCTACAGGGGGCCTATACGCAGTATTTT. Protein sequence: CASSPLQGAYTQYF.